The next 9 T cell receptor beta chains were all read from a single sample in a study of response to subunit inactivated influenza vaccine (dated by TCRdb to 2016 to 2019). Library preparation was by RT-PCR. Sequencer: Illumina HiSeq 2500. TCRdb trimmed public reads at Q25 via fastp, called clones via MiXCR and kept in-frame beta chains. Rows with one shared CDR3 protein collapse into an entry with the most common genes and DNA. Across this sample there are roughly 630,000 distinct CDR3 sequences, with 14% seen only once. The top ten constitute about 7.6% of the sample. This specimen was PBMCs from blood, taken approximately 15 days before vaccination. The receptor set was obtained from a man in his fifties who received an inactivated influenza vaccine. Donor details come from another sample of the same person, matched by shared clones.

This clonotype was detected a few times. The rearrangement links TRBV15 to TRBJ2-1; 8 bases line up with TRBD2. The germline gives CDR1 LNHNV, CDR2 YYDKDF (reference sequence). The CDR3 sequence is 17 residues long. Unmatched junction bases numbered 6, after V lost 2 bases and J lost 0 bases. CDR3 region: CATSRKIRGGSYNEQFF. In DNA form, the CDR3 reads TGTGCCACCAGCAGAAAGATCCGGGGGGGCTCCTACAATGAGCAGTTCTTC.

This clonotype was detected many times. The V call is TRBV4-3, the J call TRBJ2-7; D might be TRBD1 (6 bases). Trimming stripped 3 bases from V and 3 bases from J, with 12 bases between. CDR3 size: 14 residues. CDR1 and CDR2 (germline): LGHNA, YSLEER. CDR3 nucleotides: TGCGCCAGCAGCCAGGGGCAGGGGAACTACGAGCAGTACTTC. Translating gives CASSQGQGNYEQYF.

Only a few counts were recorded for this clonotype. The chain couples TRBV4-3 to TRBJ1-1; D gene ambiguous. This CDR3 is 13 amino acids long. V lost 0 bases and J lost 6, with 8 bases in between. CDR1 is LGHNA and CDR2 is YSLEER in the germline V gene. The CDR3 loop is CASSQEASAEAFF. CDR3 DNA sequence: TGCGCCAGCAGCCAAGAAGCCAGCGCTGAAGCTTTCTTT.

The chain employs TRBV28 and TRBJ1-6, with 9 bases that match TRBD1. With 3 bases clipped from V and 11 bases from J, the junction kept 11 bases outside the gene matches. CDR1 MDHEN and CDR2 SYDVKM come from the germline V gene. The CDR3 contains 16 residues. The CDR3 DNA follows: TGTGCCAGCAGTTTTATTTCCAACAGGGGGCAGGCACCCCTCCACTTT. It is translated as CASSFISNRGQAPLHF.

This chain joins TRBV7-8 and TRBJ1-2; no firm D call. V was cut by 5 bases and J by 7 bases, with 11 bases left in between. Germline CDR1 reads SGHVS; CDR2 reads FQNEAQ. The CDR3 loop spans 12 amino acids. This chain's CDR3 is CASSPRTGGYTF. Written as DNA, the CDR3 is TGTGCCAGCAGCCCCCGGACCGGTGGCTACACCTTC.

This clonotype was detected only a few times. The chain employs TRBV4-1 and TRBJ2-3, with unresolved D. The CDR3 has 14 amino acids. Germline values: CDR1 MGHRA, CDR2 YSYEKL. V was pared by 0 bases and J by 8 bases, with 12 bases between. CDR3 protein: CASSQDWRTRTQYF. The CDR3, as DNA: TGCGCCAGCAGCCAAGATTGGCGGACCCGTACGCAGTATTTT.

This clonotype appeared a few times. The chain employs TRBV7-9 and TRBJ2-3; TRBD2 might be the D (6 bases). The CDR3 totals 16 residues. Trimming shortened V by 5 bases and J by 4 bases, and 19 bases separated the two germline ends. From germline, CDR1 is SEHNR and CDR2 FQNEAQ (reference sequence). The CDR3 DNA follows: TGTGCCAGCAGCCCAGGCCCGGAGGGCAATGCAGATACGCAGTATTTT. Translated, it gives CASSPGPEGNADTQYF.

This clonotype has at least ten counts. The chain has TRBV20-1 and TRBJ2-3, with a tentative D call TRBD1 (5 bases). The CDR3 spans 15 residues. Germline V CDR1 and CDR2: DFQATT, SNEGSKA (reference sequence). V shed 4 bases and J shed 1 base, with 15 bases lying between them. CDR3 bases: TGCAGTGCTACTCCGGACATACTTCGCACAGATACGCAGTATTTT. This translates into CSATPDILRTDTQYF.

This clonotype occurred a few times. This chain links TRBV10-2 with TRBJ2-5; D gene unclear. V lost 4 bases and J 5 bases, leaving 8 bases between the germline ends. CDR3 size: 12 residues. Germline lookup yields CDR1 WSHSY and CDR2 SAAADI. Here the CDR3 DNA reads TGCGCCAGCAGTGTTTTAAGTGAGACCCAGTACTTC. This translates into CASSVLSETQYF.